The 23 T cell receptor beta chains in this list originate from one sample, sequenced in a study of T cell responses to AZD1222 COVID-19 vaccine. Produced via immunoSEQ multiplex PCR; TCRdb's table is partial and in-frame only. Here the sample spans approximately 110,000 clones, roughly 88% being singletons. Here the sequenced sample was peripheral blood, taken on day 0 of AZD1222 vaccination. These TCRs come from an adult in good health.

V gene TRBV3-1 (or the pseudogene TRBV3-2) combines with J gene TRBJ1-5; no clear D. V lost 0 bases to trimming and J lost 3 bases, with 21 bases between them. The CDR3 length is 19 residues. Germline assignment: CDR1 LGHDT and CDR2 YNNKEL (reference sequence). CDR3 nucleotide sequence: TGTGCCAGCAGCCAAGATGGATCAGCGAGGTCGATTAACAATCAGCCCCAGCATTTT. It encodes CASSQDGSARSINNQPQHF.

The V and J genes are TRBV7-6 and TRBJ2-5; D is perhaps TRBD1 (5 bases). This CDR3 has 15 amino acids. Germline CDR1 is SGHVS and CDR2 is FNYEAQ. V was pared by 2 bases and J by 7 bases, with 17 bases between. This CDR3 is CASSLPPTELSTQYF. The CDR3 DNA follows: TGTGCCAGCAGCTTACCTCCGACAGAGCTATCGACCCAGTACTTC.

V usage is TRBV15 and J usage is TRBJ1-5; D is perhaps TRBD1 (6 bases). Germline assignment: CDR1 LNHNV and CDR2 YYDKDF (reference sequence). The V and J ends lost 4 bases and 6 bases respectively, with 19 bases between them. The CDR3 covers 16 residues. The CDR3, as DNA: TGTGCCACCAGCAAAGTCGTGTCGGTAGGGGGTCAGCCCCAGCATTTT. Translation gives CATSKVVSVGGQPQHF.

This chain connects TRBV6-4 to TRBJ1-5; TRBD1 agrees at 7 bases. Germline V gene lookup returns CDR1 MRHNA and CDR2 SNTAGT. J was trimmed by 0 bases and V by 6 bases; bases with no gene match: 20. This CDR3 is built from 20 residues. The DNA of the CDR3 is TGTGCCAGCAGGGAACCCACAGGACGACAGGGAAGAAATAGCAATCAGCCCCAGCATTTT. It codes for CASREPTGRQGRNSNQPQHF.

The chain carries TRBV11-3 and TRBJ1-1, with 7 bases matching TRBD1. The V and J ends lost 5 bases and 1 base, in that order; junction bases with no gene match: 10. From germline, CDR1 is SGHNT and CDR2 YENEEA. The CDR3 runs 16 residues. The CDR3: CASSPQAGGWNTEAFF. CDR3 DNA sequence: TGTGCCAGCAGCCCCCAGGCAGGGGGATGGAACACTGAAGCTTTCTTT.

This clone was seen just once. This chain links TRBV12-3 or TRBV12-4 with TRBJ1-1, with D possibly matching TRBD1 (6 bases). The CDR3 consists of 12 residues. V lost 5 bases and J 4 bases, leaving 8 bases between the germline ends. This CDR3 reads CASSQGTTEAFF. CDR3 bases: TGTGCCAGCAGTCAGGGGACCACTGAAGCTTTCTTT.

As for this clone: The junction does not match germline at one end; this may be a read error. The chain joins TRBV7-3 to TRBJ2-3; the D gene is possibly TRBD1 (6 bases). CDR3 size: 14 residues. Per germline, CDR1 SGHTA and CDR2 FQGTGA. In nucleotides, the CDR3 is TGTGCCAGCAGCCTAACAGGGTGGGCAGATACGCAGTATTTT. Protein sequence: CASSLTGWADTQYF. Variable domain in full (rest from reference TRBV7-3 and TRBJ2-3): GAGVSQTPSNKVTEKGKYVELRCDPISGHTALYWYRQSLGQGPEFLIYFQGTGAADDSGLPNDRFFAVRPEGSVSTLKIQRTERGDSAVYLCASSLTGWADTQYFGPGTRLTVL.

The chain employs TRBV7-2 and TRBJ1-2; weak D call: TRBD1 (6 bases). The CDR3 loop spans 14 amino acids. The V end was cut by 5 bases, the J end by 4 bases, with 14 bases between. The germline gives CDR1 SGHTA, CDR2 FQGNSA. DNA for the CDR3: TGTGCCAGCAGCCCGCTACAGGGATCCTATGGCTACACCTTC. Residues: CASSPLQGSYGYTF.

V gene TRBV28 combines with J gene TRBJ1-2, with a possible D match to TRBD1 (6 bases). This CDR3 has 16 residues. V was shortened by 4 bases and J by 8 bases, with 23 bases between the two germline ends. CDR1 and CDR2 from the germline V gene are MDHEN and SYDVKM. The CDR3 loop reads CASSSSGSPQGRGYTF. The CDR3 DNA sequence: TGTGCCAGCAGTTCAAGCGGTTCCCCGCAGGGGAGAGGCTACACCTTC.

This chain links TRBV28 with TRBJ1-4, with TRBD1 matching over 8 bases. CDR1 is MDHEN and CDR2 is SYDVKM in the germline V gene. The V gene end was trimmed by 3 bases and the J gene end by 9 bases; junction bases not matched to a gene: 9. There are 15 residues in the CDR3. This CDR3 reads CASSFQDRDMKKLFF. The CDR3 DNA is TGTGCCAGCAGTTTCCAGGACAGGGACATGAAAAAACTGTTTTTT.

The rearrangement uses TRBV3-1 (or the pseudogene TRBV3-2) and TRBJ2-7, with D hard to call. V dropped 2 bases and J dropped 6 bases, with 5 bases sitting between them. The CDR3 spans 11 residues. Germline CDR1 is LGHDT and CDR2 is YNNKEL (reference sequence). In DNA form, the CDR3 reads TGTGCCAGCAGCCAAAGGCGCGAGCAGTACTTC. Translation gives CASSQRREQYF.

The rearrangement links TRBV14 to TRBJ1-5; D gene ambiguous. Deletions cut 3 bases from V and 6 bases from J, with 3 bases between. The CDR3 has 11 amino acids. Germline-derived CDR1 and CDR2 are SGHDN and FVKESK. CDR3 DNA sequence: TGTGCCAGCAGCCAGGGTCAGCCCCAGCATTTT. It translates to CASSQGQPQHF.

The chain carries TRBV4-1 and TRBJ1-1; D uncertain. This CDR3 is built from 15 residues. Germline values: CDR1 MGHRA, CDR2 YSYEKL. The germline V and J ends were trimmed by 1 base and 4 bases, with 13 bases remaining between them. This CDR3 reads CASSQGIDTGTEAFF. DNA of the CDR3: TGCGCCAGCAGCCAAGGGATCGACACGGGCACTGAAGCTTTCTTT.

The rearrangement uses TRBV5-6 and TRBJ1-4; weak D call: TRBD1 (5 bases). Germline V CDR1 and CDR2: SGHDT, YYEEEE. Trimming pared 4 bases from V and 4 bases from J, leaving 14 bases between. The CDR3 sequence is 15 residues long. CDR3 protein: CASSLLGGGNEKLFF. CDR3 bases: TGTGCCAGCAGCCTCTTGGGTGGGGGTAATGAAAAACTGTTTTTT. Looking up the rest from reference TRBV5-6 and TRBJ1-4 gives the full variable domain: DAGVTQSPTHLIKTRGQQVTLRCSPKSGHDTVSWYQQALGQGPQFIFQYYEEEERQRGNFPDRFSGHQFPNYSSELNVNALLLGDSALYLCASSLLGGGNEKLFFGSGTQLSVL.

The V gene is TRBV2, the J gene TRBJ2-4; D is perhaps TRBD1 (6 bases). This CDR3 contains 15 residues. Germline CDR1 reads SNHLY; CDR2 reads FYNNEI. The V and J ends lost 0 bases and 8 bases respectively, with 14 bases between them. This chain's CDR3 is CASSEAWTEKHIQYF. The CDR3, as DNA: TGTGCCAGCAGTGAAGCGTGGACAGAAAAACACATTCAGTACTTC. Using reference TRBV2 and TRBJ2-4 for the parts outside the CDR3, the full variable domain is EPEVTQTPSHQVTQMGQEVILRCVPISNHLYFYWYRQILGQKVEFLVSFYNNEISEKSEIFDDQFSVERPDGSNFTLKIRSTKLEDSAMYFCASSEAWTEKHIQYFGAGTRLSVL.

V usage is TRBV12-3 or TRBV12-4 and J usage is TRBJ1-2, with D uncertain. With 6 bases removed from V and 5 bases from J, the gap between germline ends came to 10 bases. This CDR3 is 12 amino acids long. This CDR3 reads CASSPDGYGYTF. The CDR3 nucleotides are TGTGCCAGCAGCCCCGACGGATATGGCTACACCTTC.

This clone was seen only once. V usage is TRBV28 and J usage is TRBJ2-3, with D hard to call. The V end lost 1 base, the J end lost 0 bases, and 11 bases lay between the germline ends. The CDR3 totals 16 residues. Looked up from germline, CDR1 is MDHEN and CDR2 is SYDVKM. The chain's CDR3 is CASSLLPLGSTDTQYF. As DNA, the CDR3 is TGTGCCAGCAGTTTATTACCCTTGGGCAGCACAGATACGCAGTATTTT. The variable domain in full, completed from reference TRBV28 and TRBJ2-3, reads DVKVTQSSRYLVKRTGEKVFLECVQDMDHENMFWYRQDPGLGLRLIYFSYDVKMKEKGDIPEGYSVSREKKERFSLILESASTNQTSMYLCASSLLPLGSTDTQYFGPGTRLTVL.

Here the CDR3 reads CASSPRGAGGQVEQYF. The DNA of the CDR3 is TGTGCCAGCAGCCCCAGGGGGGCAGGGGGCCAAGTCGAGCAGTACTTC. The gene calls are TRBV11-2 and TRBJ2-7, with 8 bases aligning to TRBD1. J gave up 6 bases and V 5 bases, and 15 bases lay outside the gene matches. Germline CDR1 is SGHAT and CDR2 is FQNNGV. This CDR3 has 16 residues.

This rearrangement joins TRBV6-1 to TRBJ1-5; 7 positions match TRBD1. This CDR3 has 15 amino acids. Germline V gene lookup returns CDR1 MNHNS and CDR2 SASEGT. J lost 7 bases, V lost 3 bases, and 9 bases had no gene match. CDR3 residues: CASSDLRQGGQPQHF. CDR3 nucleotide sequence: TGTGCCAGCAGTGACCTCCGACAGGGAGGGCAGCCCCAGCATTTT.

The chain recombines TRBV12-3 or TRBV12-4 with TRBJ2-7; D is ambiguous. The CDR3 is 13 residues long. Trimming took 7 bases from V and 3 from J, leaving 13 bases between them. DNA for the CDR3: TGTGCCAGCAACTCGGGCGGATTCTACGAGCAGTACTTC. As protein: CASNSGGFYEQYF.

The chain uses TRBV11-3 and TRBJ2-4; D ambiguous. Germline V lookup: CDR1 SGHNT, CDR2 YENEEA. The CDR3 has 18 amino acids. With 1 base removed from V and 0 bases from J, the gap between germline ends came to 16 bases. The CDR3 reads CASSLGGGGRLAKNIQYF. DNA for the CDR3: TGTGCCAGCAGCTTAGGTGGTGGCGGTCGACTAGCCAAAAACATTCAGTACTTC.

The J gene is TRBJ1-3, the V gene TRBV5-5, with D possibly TRBD1 on 5 matching bases. V was trimmed by 0 bases and J by 0 bases, leaving 13 bases between them. CDR3 length: 17 amino acids. Germline CDR1 is SGHKS and CDR2 is YYEKEE (reference sequence). The CDR3 coding sequence is TGTGCCAGCAGCTTGGCGAGCAGGGTCCTCTCTGGAAACACCATATATTTT. Its translation: CASSLASRVLSGNTIYF. The full variable domain, its missing parts supplied by reference TRBV5-5 and TRBJ1-3, is DAGVTQSPTHLIKTRGQQVTLRCSPISGHKSVSWYQQVLGQGPQFIFQYYEKEERGRGNFPDRFSARQFPNYSSELNVNALLLGDSALYLCASSLASRVLSGNTIYFGEGSWLTVV.

This clone was seen once. This sequence joins TRBV2 and TRBJ1-2; no definite D call. The CDR3 length is 14 residues. Germline V gene sequence: CDR1 SNHLY, CDR2 FYNNEI. The germline V and J ends were trimmed by 8 bases and 2 bases, with 15 bases remaining between them. The CDR3: CASGLGPANYGYTF. In nucleotides, the CDR3 is TGTGCCAGCGGGCTTGGACCAGCGAACTATGGCTACACCTTC.